This is a list of T cell receptor beta chains from one sample in a study of regulatory T cells in long-lasting Graves disease. Each CDR3 protein gets one entry after TCRdb re-called the multiplex PCR reads with MiXCR. The table lists some 370,000 distinct CDR3 sequences, more than 20% of them singletons. The source was peripheral blood mononuclear cells (PBMCs), collected when the disease was refractory, from a patient treated with antithyroid drugs. These receptors were obtained from a female donor with Graves disease. Both conserved end residues are part of each CDR3. D genes are given only for firm matches. Part of the rows lack a size; the others show once, few, many or a class for expanded clones.

CASSLPTTGLEQYF | TGTGCCAGCAGTTTACCCACAACAGGGCTCGAGCAGTACTTC | TRBJ2-7 | . | . | TRBV6-5
CASRDQTGLFGSSPLHF | TGTGCCAGCAGGGATCAGACAGGGCTGTTTGGGAGTTCACCCCTCCACTTT | TRBJ1-6 | . | TRBD1 | TRBV28
CASSLRSYEQYF | TGTGCCAGCAGTTTAAGGAGCTACGAGCAGTACTTC | TRBJ2-7 | many | . | TRBV12-3/TRBV12-4
CSASVGVGTEAFF | TGCAGTGCTAGTGTGGGGGTGGGAACTGAAGCTTTCTTT | TRBJ1-1 | . | . | TRBV20-1
CASSATRTSGSMIKNIQYF | TGTGCCAGCAGTGCAACGAGGACTAGCGGGAGTATGATCAAAAACATTCAGTACTTC | TRBJ2-4 | . | TRBD2 | TRBV28
CASSHDGTTNEKLFF | TGTGCCAGCAGCCATGACGGAACAACTAATGAAAAACTGTTTTTT | TRBJ1-4 | . | . | TRBV6-2/TRBV6-3
CASSSIAGGFNADTQYF | TGTGCCAGCAGTTCGATAGCTGGGGGATTTAACGCAGATACGCAGTATTTT | TRBJ2-3 | . | . | TRBV6-5
CASGDDREGNTEAFF | TGTGCTAGTGGTGACGACAGGGAGGGGAACACTGAAGCTTTCTTT | TRBJ1-1 | many | TRBD1 | TRBV12-5
CSARGPQGSHEQYF | TGCAGTGCTAGAGGCCCCCAGGGTAGCCACGAGCAGTACTTC | TRBJ2-7 | many | . | TRBV20-1
CASSPAVAKNIQYF | TGTGCCAGCAGCCCAGCGGTAGCCAAAAACATTCAGTACTTC | TRBJ2-4 | . | . | TRBV6-2/TRBV6-3
CAISSAGFQYEQYF | TGTGCCATCAGTTCCGCAGGGTTTCAGTACGAGCAGTACTTC | TRBJ2-7 | many | . | TRBV10-3
CASSTGPSSYEQYF | TGTGCCAGTAGTACCGGCCCAAGCTCCTACGAGCAGTACTTC | TRBJ2-7 | many | . | TRBV19
CASSFGDKALDTQYF | TGTGCCAGCAGCTTCGGGGACAAAGCATTGGATACGCAGTATTTT | TRBJ2-3 | . | . | TRBV7-9
CSVEWGTYGYTF | TGCAGCGTTGAATGGGGGACCTATGGCTACACCTTC | TRBJ1-2 | few | . | TRBV29-1
CASSLGQNLLEQYF | TGCGCCAGCAGCCTGGGACAGAACCTTTTAGAGCAGTACTTC | TRBJ2-7 | . | TRBD1 | TRBV5-5
CASSLSAGRKSTGELFF | TGCGCCAGCAGCTTGAGTGCCGGGAGGAAGAGCACCGGGGAGCTGTTTTTT | TRBJ2-2 | . | TRBD2 | TRBV5-1
CASRKGGGSYEQYF | TGTGCCAGCAGAAAGGGGGGGGGCTCCTACGAGCAGTACTTC | TRBJ2-7 | many | . | TRBV6-2/TRBV6-3
CASSLVPGPLSGNTIYF | TGTGCCAGCAGTTTAGTGCCGGGCCCCCTCTCTGGAAACACCATATATTTT | TRBJ1-3 | few | . | TRBV12-3/TRBV12-4
CASSSGTVPYGYTF | TGTGCCAGCAGCTCCGGGACAGTACCATATGGCTACACCTTC | TRBJ1-2 | many | TRBD1 | TRBV28
CSVDLGVGSYEQYF | TGCAGCGTCGACCTTGGGGTCGGCTCCTACGAGCAGTACTTC | TRBJ2-7 | few | . | TRBV29-1
CASSPRDRLPPGDYGYTF | TGTGCCAGCAGTCCCCGGGACAGGTTACCCCCCGGGGACTATGGCTACACCTTC | TRBJ1-2 | few | TRBD1 | TRBV6-1
CASSSYSGTAYEQYF | TGTGCCAGCAGTTCCTACTCCGGGACAGCTTACGAGCAGTACTTC | TRBJ2-7 | . | TRBD1 | TRBV6-5
CASSVEAGAGETQYF | TGTGCCAGCAGCGTAGAGGCGGGAGCCGGCGAGACCCAGTACTTC | TRBJ2-5 | many | TRBD2 | TRBV9
CASSQDLGLVYNEQFF | TGTGCCAGCAGCCAAGATCTGGGACTAGTCTACAATGAGCAGTTCTTC | TRBJ2-1 | . | TRBD2 | TRBV3-1
CASSLTGVSEQFF | TGTGCCAGTAGTCTTACAGGGGTCTCTGAGCAGTTCTTC | TRBJ2-1 | . | TRBD1 | TRBV19
CASSLAGISNQPQHF | TGTGCCAGCAGCTTAGCTGGAATTAGCAATCAGCCCCAGCATTTT | TRBJ1-5 | few | . | TRBV7-2
CSASKTYDYEQYF | TGCAGTGCTAGCAAAACCTATGACTACGAGCAGTACTTC | TRBJ2-7 | few | . | TRBV20-1
CASSLGFGEKLFF | TGTGCCAGCAGTCTCGGTTTTGGTGAAAAACTGTTTTTT | TRBJ1-4 | many | . | TRBV27
CASSVSVTTGYTF | TGTGCCAGCAGCGTTAGTGTCACTACCGGCTACACCTTC | TRBJ1-2 | few | . | TRBV7-2
CASSQDSMRGPAQYF | TGTGCCAGCAGCCAAGATTCGATGAGGGGGCCGGCCCAGTACTTC | TRBJ2-5 | . | TRBD1 | TRBV14
CASSLYGTGGGRELFF | TGTGCCAGCAGTTTATATGGGACAGGGGGCGGCAGGGAGCTGTTTTTT | TRBJ2-2 | . | TRBD1 | TRBV28
CASSFNRGTMNTEAFF | TGTGCCAGCAGTTTTAACAGGGGCACGATGAACACTGAAGCTTTCTTT | TRBJ1-1 | many | TRBD1 | TRBV28
CASSPADREETQYF | TGTGCCAGCAGCCCAGCGGACAGGGAAGAGACCCAGTACTTC | TRBJ2-5 | many | TRBD1 | TRBV13
CASSLGQGSSGANVLTF | TGCGCCAGCAGCCTCGGACAGGGGAGCTCTGGGGCCAACGTCCTGACTTTC | TRBJ2-6 | . | TRBD1 | TRBV4-1
CSALTGGGYTF | TGCAGTGCCCTGACAGGAGGCGGCTACACCTTC | TRBJ1-2 | . | . | TRBV20-1
CASSPPSPEKLFF | TGTGCCAGCTCACCACCTTCCCCCGAAAAACTGTTTTTT | TRBJ1-4 | few | . | TRBV18
CASSQTGVPNTEAFF | TGTGCCAGCAGCCAAACAGGGGTCCCGAACACTGAAGCTTTCTTT | TRBJ1-1 | many | TRBD1 | TRBV3-1